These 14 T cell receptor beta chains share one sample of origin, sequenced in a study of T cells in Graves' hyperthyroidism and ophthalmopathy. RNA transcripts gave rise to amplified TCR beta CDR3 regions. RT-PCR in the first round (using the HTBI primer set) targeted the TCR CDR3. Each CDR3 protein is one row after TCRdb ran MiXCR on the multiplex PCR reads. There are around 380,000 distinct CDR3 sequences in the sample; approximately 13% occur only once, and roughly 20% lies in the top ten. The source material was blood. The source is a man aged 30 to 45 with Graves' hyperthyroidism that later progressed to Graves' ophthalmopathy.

CDR3 nucleotide sequence: TGTGCCAGCAGTTTGATCTGGGGTGTCAATCAGCCCCAGCATTTT. Protein product: CASSLIWGVNQPQHF. This rearrangement joins TRBV28 to TRBJ1-5; D is unclear. CDR1 is MDHEN, CDR2 SYDVKM, per germline. The CDR3 covers 15 residues. V lost 3 bases to trimming and J lost 3 bases, with 12 bases between them.

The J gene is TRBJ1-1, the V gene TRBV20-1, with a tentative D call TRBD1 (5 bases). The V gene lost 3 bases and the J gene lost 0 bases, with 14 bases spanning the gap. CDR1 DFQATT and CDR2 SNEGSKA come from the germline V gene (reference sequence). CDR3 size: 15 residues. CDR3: CSARYRRRLNTEAFF. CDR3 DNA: TGCAGTGCTAGGTACAGGCGCAGGTTGAACACTGAAGCTTTCTTT.

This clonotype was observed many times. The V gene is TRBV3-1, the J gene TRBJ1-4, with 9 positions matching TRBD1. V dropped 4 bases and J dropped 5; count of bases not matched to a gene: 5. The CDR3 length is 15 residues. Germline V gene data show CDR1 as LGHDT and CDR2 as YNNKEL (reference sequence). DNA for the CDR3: TGTGCCAGCAGCCCCCGGGACAGGGTAAATGAAAAACTGTTTTTT. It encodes CASSPRDRVNEKLFF. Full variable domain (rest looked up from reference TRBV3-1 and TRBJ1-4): DTAVSQTPKYLVTQMGNDKSIKCEQNLGHDTMYWYKQDSKKFLKIMFSYNNKELIINETVPNRFSPKSPDKAHLNLHINSLELGDSAVYFCASSPRDRVNEKLFFGSGTQLSVL.

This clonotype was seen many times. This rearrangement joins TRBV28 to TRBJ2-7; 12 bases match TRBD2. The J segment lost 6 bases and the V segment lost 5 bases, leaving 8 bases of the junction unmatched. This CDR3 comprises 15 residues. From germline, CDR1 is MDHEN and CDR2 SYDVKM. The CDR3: CASSTTSGGFFEQYF. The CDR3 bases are TGTGCCAGCAGTACGACTAGCGGGGGCTTTTTCGAGCAGTACTTC.

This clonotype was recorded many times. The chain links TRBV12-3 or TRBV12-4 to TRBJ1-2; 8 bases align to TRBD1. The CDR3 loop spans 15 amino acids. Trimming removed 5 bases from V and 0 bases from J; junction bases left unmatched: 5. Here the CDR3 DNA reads TGTGCCAGCAGTCCAACAGGGGGTCCTAACTATGGCTACACCTTC. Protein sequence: CASSPTGGPNYGYTF.

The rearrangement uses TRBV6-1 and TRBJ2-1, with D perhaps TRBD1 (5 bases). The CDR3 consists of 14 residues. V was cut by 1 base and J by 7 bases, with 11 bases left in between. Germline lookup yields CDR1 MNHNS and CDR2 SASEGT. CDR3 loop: CASSEEGLGNEQFF. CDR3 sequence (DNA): TGTGCCAGCAGTGAAGAGGGGTTGGGGAATGAGCAGTTCTTC.

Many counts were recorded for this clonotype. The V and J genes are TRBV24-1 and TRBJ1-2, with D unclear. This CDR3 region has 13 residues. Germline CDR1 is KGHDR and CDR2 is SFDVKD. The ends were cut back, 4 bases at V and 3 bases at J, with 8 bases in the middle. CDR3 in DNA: TGTGCCACCAGTGACGCCACGGACTATGGCTACACCTTC. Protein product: CATSDATDYGYTF.

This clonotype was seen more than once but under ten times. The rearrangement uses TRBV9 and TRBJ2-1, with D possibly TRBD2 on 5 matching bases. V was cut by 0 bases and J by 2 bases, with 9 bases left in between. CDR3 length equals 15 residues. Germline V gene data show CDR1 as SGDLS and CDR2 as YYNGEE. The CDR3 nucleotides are TGTGCCAGCAGCGTAGAGGAGGTACCCTACAATGAGCAGTTCTTC. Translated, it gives CASSVEEVPYNEQFF.

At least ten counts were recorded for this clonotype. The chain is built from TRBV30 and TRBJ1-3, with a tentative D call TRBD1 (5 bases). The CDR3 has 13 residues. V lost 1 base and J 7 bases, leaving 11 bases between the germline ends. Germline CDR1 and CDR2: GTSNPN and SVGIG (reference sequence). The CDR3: CAWSDGQGNTIYF. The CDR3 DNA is TGTGCCTGGAGTGACGGCCAGGGTAACACCATATATTTT.

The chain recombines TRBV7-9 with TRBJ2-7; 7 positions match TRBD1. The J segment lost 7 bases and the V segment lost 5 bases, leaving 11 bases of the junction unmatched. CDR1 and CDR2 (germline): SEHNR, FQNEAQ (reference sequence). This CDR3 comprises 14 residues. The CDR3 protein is CASSAEDRYGEQYF. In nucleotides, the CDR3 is TGTGCCAGCAGCGCGGAGGACAGGTATGGGGAGCAGTACTTC.

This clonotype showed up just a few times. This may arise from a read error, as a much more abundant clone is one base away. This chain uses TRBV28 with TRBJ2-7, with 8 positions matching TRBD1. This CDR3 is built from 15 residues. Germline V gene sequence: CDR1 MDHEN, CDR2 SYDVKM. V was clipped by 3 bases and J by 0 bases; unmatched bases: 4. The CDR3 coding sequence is TGTGCCAGCAGTTTCGGGACAGGTCCCTCCTACGAGCAGTACTTC. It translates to CASSFGTGPSYEQYF.

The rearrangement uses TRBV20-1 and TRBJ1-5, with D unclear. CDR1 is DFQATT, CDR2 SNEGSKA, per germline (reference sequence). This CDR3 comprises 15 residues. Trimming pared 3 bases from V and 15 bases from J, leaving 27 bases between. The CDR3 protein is CSASSPERVKHPSHF. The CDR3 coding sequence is TGCAGTGCTAGTAGCCCTGAGAGGGTAAAGCATCCCTCGCATTTT.

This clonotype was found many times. The CDR3 coding sequence is TGTGCCAGCAGCTTAACTGCCGGGACGGGCCTCTCCTACGAGCAGTACTTC. Amino acid sequence: CASSLTAGTGLSYEQYF. This chain links TRBV7-3 with TRBJ2-7; D is tentatively TRBD1 or TRBD2 (5 bases each). V lost 0 bases and J lost 0, with 15 bases in between. The germline V gene has CDR1 SGHTA and CDR2 FQGTGA. The CDR3 consists of 17 residues.

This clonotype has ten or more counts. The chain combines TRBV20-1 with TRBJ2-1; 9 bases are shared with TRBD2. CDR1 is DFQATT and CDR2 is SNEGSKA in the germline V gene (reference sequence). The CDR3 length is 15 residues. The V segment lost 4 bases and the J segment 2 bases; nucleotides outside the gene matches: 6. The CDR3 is CSATTSGFTYNEQFF. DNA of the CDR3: TGCAGTGCTACGACTAGCGGATTTACCTACAATGAGCAGTTCTTC.